Below are 26 T cell receptor beta chains sequenced from a single sample in a study of blood T cell repertoires in COVID-19. This table comes from immunoSEQ multiplex PCR, and its TCRdb copy is limited to in-frame clones, with some not included. This table has 300,000 to 450,000 clones, around 87% appearing once. The sequenced material came from PBMCs or T cells enriched from blood (not recorded which). The receptors here all came from a young man who had recovered from COVID-19.

The chain has TRBV29-1 and TRBJ2-7, with a tentative D call TRBD2 (6 bases). Germline V gene sequence: CDR1 SQVTM, CDR2 ANQGSEA. The V end lost 3 bases, the J end lost 5 bases, and 11 bases lay between the germline ends. This CDR3 region has 12 residues. CDR3 amino acids: CSVDRGTDEQYF. The CDR3 bases are TGCAGCGTTGACCGGGGGACGGACGAGCAGTACTTC.

The V call is TRBV3-1 (or the pseudogene TRBV3-2), the J call TRBJ1-1, with TRBD1 matching over 7 bases. Unmatched junction bases numbered 2, after V lost 2 bases and J lost 2 bases. Germline values: CDR1 LGHDT, CDR2 YNNKEL (reference sequence). The CDR3 totals 14 residues. The CDR3 loop reads CASSQNRGNTEAFF. DNA of the CDR3: TGTGCCAGCAGCCAAAACAGGGGAAACACTGAAGCTTTCTTT.

The chain couples TRBV7-9 to TRBJ1-1; D gene uncertain. Germline V gives CDR1 SEHNR, CDR2 FQNEAQ (reference sequence). Trimming cost V 1 base and J 8 bases, with 8 bases left between them. The CDR3 contains 12 residues. The CDR3 sequence: CASSLVREEAFF. The CDR3 region has the DNA TGTGCCAGCAGCTTAGTGAGGGAGGAAGCTTTCTTT. Filled out from reference TRBV7-9 and TRBJ1-1, the complete variable domain reads DTGVSQNPRHKITKRGQNVTFRCDPISEHNRLYWYRQTLGQGPEFLTYFQNEAQLEKSRLLSDRFSAERPKGSFSTLEIQRTEQGDSAMYLCASSLVREEAFFGQGTRLTVV.

The chain couples TRBV6-5 to TRBJ1-1; D gene unclear. CDR1 MNHEY and CDR2 SVGAGI come from the germline V gene. The CDR3 runs 11 residues. Trimming removed 7 bases from V and 7 bases from J, with 10 bases in between. For the CDR3, the DNA is TGTGCCAGCACTACGGGGTTTGAAGCTTTCTTT. As protein: CASTTGFEAFF.

For the CDR3, the DNA is TGTGCCAGCAGCGAACGGGACAGGGGGGACCAAGAGACCCAGTACTTC. Amino acid sequence: CASSERDRGDQETQYF. V usage is TRBV13 and J usage is TRBJ2-5; 11 bases match TRBD1. The germline V gene encodes CDR1 PRHDT and CDR2 FYEKMQ (reference sequence). There are 16 residues in the CDR3. With 5 bases clipped from V and 0 bases from J, the junction kept 5 bases outside the gene matches.

The chain combines TRBV5-3 with TRBJ1-6; possible D gene TRBD1, 5 bases. Being an ORF, TRBV5-3 has a function that is uncertain. CDR3 size: 18 residues. V lost 0 bases and J lost 5, with 18 bases in between. CDR3 coding DNA: TGTGCCAGAAGCTTGGTACAGGCACCTTGCCCTAATAATTCACCCCTCCACTTT. Translating gives CARSLVQAPCPNNSPLHF.

This chain joins TRBV27 and TRBJ1-5, with D possibly matching TRBD1 (6 bases). With 0 bases removed from V and 10 bases from J, the gap between germline ends came to 16 bases. In germline, CDR1 is MNHEY, CDR2 SMNVEV (reference sequence). The CDR3 extends over 15 amino acids. The CDR3: CASSLSTAGDGPQHF. The DNA for the CDR3 is TGTGCCAGCAGTTTATCGACGGCAGGGGACGGTCCCCAGCATTTT.

This chain uses TRBV7-9 with TRBJ1-1; possibly TRBD1 for D (5 bases). Germline lookup yields CDR1 SEHNR and CDR2 FQNEAQ (reference sequence). CDR3 length equals 13 residues. V lost 3 bases to trimming and J lost 4 bases, with 9 bases between them. The CDR3 protein is CASSFFGGTEAFF. The CDR3 nucleotides read TGTGCCAGCAGCTTTTTCGGGGGCACTGAAGCTTTCTTT.

This clone was picked up one time. The gene calls are TRBV19 and TRBJ2-7, with 7 bases matching TRBD1. Germline trimming cut 1 base from V and 5 bases from J; bases unmatched to any gene: 5. The CDR3 is 14 amino acids. Germline V gene lookup returns CDR1 LNHDA and CDR2 SQIVND (reference sequence). The CDR3 DNA reads as TGTGCCAGTAGTATAGTAGACAGGGCTCACGAGCAGTACTTC. It translates to CASSIVDRAHEQYF.

The V and J genes are TRBV5-8 and TRBJ2-3, with D hard to call. Germline assignment: CDR1 SGHTS and CDR2 YDEGEE. The V end was cut by 0 bases, the J end by 1 base, with 12 bases between. This CDR3 is built from 16 residues. CDR3 nucleotide sequence: TGTGCCAGCAGCTTGGCGACGACACCAGGCACAGATACGCAGTATTTT. This translates into CASSLATTPGTDTQYF.

The chain carries TRBV9 and TRBJ1-3, with D hard to call. The ends were cut back, 4 bases at V and 3 bases at J, with 14 bases in the middle. Per germline, CDR1 SGDLS and CDR2 YYNGEE. This CDR3 is built from 15 residues. The CDR3 nucleotides are TGTGCCAGCAGCCCGAGTCATGGCGGTGGAAACACCATATATTTT. Translated, it gives CASSPSHGGGNTIYF.

The chain carries TRBV30 and TRBJ1-1, with 8 bases that match TRBD1. Germline CDR1 GTSNPN, CDR2 SVGIG (reference sequence). V shed 5 bases, J shed 5 bases, and the junction held 7 bases outside the gene matches. The CDR3 covers 13 residues. CDR3 sequence (DNA): TGTGCCTGGCTACTTACAGGGGGTACTGAAGCTTTCTTT. It is translated as CAWLLTGGTEAFF.

The rearrangement uses TRBV6-2 or TRBV6-3 and TRBJ2-2; D is perhaps TRBD2 (6 bases). CDR3 length equals 17 residues. Trimming pared 5 bases from V and 5 bases from J, leaving 21 bases between. Germline assignment: CDR1 MNHEY and CDR2 SVGEGT. The CDR3 nucleotides are TGTGCCAGCAGTCACGGGGGAATACTAGTCTCAACCGGGGAGCTGTTTTTT. This gives the protein CASSHGGILVSTGELFF.

The chain couples TRBV7-2 to TRBJ1-2; D is possibly TRBD1 (5 bases). The V end lost 1 base, the J end lost 6 bases, and 9 bases lay between the germline ends. The CDR3 contains 13 residues. CDR1 SGHTA and CDR2 FQGNSA come from the germline V gene. The CDR3 is CASSLVGGDGYTF. The DNA of the CDR3 is TGTGCCAGCAGCTTAGTCGGGGGGGATGGCTACACCTTC.

This clone was picked up one time. The chain combines TRBV12-3 or TRBV12-4 with TRBJ2-2; no reliable D call. Trimming took 2 bases from V and 6 from J, leaving 4 bases between them. CDR3 length equals 12 residues. The CDR3: CASSLSAGELFF. CDR3 bases: TGTGCCAGCAGTTTATCTGCCGGGGAGCTGTTTTTT.

As for this clone: Other DNA sequences from this sample encode an identical CDR3 as well. The chain couples TRBV4-2 to TRBJ1-1, with a weak D call TRBD1 (5 bases). Deletions cut 0 bases from V and 1 base from J, with 6 bases between. This CDR3 has 14 amino acids. The germline V gene encodes CDR1 LGHNA and CDR2 YNFKEQ. CDR3 in amino acids: CASSQDTGNTEAFF. The CDR3 nucleotides are TGTGCCAGCAGCCAAGATACAGGGAACACTGAAGCTTTCTTT.

The rearrangement joins TRBV6-5 to TRBJ1-4; TRBD1 agrees at 7 bases. The CDR3 has 16 residues. The germline gives CDR1 MNHEY, CDR2 SVGAGI. The V segment lost 2 bases and the J segment 7 bases; nucleotides outside the gene matches: 10. This CDR3 reads CASSYLRGGGTEKLFF. In DNA form, the CDR3 reads TGTGCCAGCAGTTACCTCCGAGGAGGGGGCACTGAAAAACTGTTTTTT.

This rearrangement joins TRBV10-3 to TRBJ2-3; TRBD2 aligns across 10 bases. V dropped 11 bases and J dropped 5; count of bases not matched to a gene: 7. CDR3 length: 13 amino acids. CDR1 and CDR2 from the germline V gene are ENHRY and SYGVKD. Here the CDR3 reads CALSAGGRDTQYF. The CDR3 bases are TGTGCCTTATCAGCGGGGGGGCGAGATACGCAGTATTTT.

There are a few counts of this clone. Additional DNA sequences in this sample encode the identical CDR3. The chain employs TRBV7-3 and TRBJ1-5, with D possibly being TRBD1 (5 bases). From germline, CDR1 is SGHTA and CDR2 FQGTGA. The CDR3 runs 15 residues. Trimming pared 2 bases from V and 0 bases from J, leaving 8 bases between. This CDR3 is CASSLGGGSNQPQHF. DNA of the CDR3: TGTGCCAGCAGCTTAGGCGGGGGTAGCAATCAGCCCCAGCATTTT.

In regard to this clone: At one of its ends the junction is not consistent with the germline gene, which may arise from a read error. The chain links TRBV5-1 to TRBJ1-6; D perhaps matches TRBD1 (5 bases). Germline CDR1 SGHRS, CDR2 YFSETQ. This CDR3 region has 16 residues. CDR3 loop: CASSPRQGSHNSPLHF. CDR3 sequence (DNA): TGCGCCAGCAGTCCCCGGCAGGGCTCCCATAATTCACCCCTCCACTTT.

CDR3 bases: TGTGCCAGCAGCACTTCTATCAAGTACGGTGAAAAACTGTTTTTT. This encodes CASSTSIKYGEKLFF. The chain recombines TRBV6-2 or TRBV6-3 with TRBJ1-4; D is unresolved. The CDR3 is made up of 15 amino acids. The germline V gene encodes CDR1 MNHEY and CDR2 SVGEGT. V was clipped by 6 bases and J by 7 bases, with 18 bases between them.

The J gene is TRBJ1-1, the V gene TRBV20-1, with TRBD1 as a possible D gene (5 bases). V lost 3 bases and J 4 bases, leaving 12 bases between the germline ends. The germline V gene has CDR1 DFQATT and CDR2 SNEGSKA (reference sequence). There are 13 residues in the CDR3. DNA for the CDR3: TGCAGTGCTAGTGAGGGGAGGGGCACTGAAGCTTTCTTT. This codes for CSASEGRGTEAFF.

This clone was seen just once. The chain carries TRBV19 and TRBJ2-2, with a weak D call TRBD1 (6 bases). Germline CDR1 and CDR2: LNHDA and SQIVND (reference sequence). The CDR3 has 16 residues. Trimming pared 1 base from V and 6 bases from J, leaving 15 bases between. The CDR3 DNA is TGTGCCAGTAGTATAGTTGCACAGGGTTTGTCCGGGGAGCTGTTTTTT. It specifies CASSIVAQGLSGELFF.

The rearrangement links TRBV6-1 to TRBJ2-7; D gene uncertain. The CDR3 runs 14 residues. Germline V gives CDR1 MNHNS, CDR2 SASEGT. Trimming cost V 2 bases and J 4 bases, with 12 bases left between them. The chain's CDR3 is CASSELGMTYEQYF. The CDR3 DNA reads as TGTGCCAGCAGTGAATTGGGTATGACTTACGAGCAGTACTTC.

This chain joins TRBV7-8 and TRBJ1-4; possibly TRBD1 for D (5 bases). The V end was cut by 4 bases, the J end by 3 bases, with 12 bases between. This CDR3 spans 15 amino acids. CDR1 and CDR2 from the germline V gene are SGHVS and FQNEAQ. The DNA of the CDR3 is TGTGCCAGCAGCTCAACAGGCGGATCTAATGAAAAACTGTTTTTT. This encodes CASSSTGGSNEKLFF.

V and J are TRBV7-9 and TRBJ2-1; 9 positions agree with TRBD1. J gave up 8 bases and V 5 bases, and 16 bases lay outside the gene matches. This CDR3 region has 17 residues. The germline V gene has CDR1 SEHNR and CDR2 FQNEAQ (reference sequence). The CDR3 DNA sequence: TGTGCCAGCAGCGGTCTGAGGGGACAGGGCCAAGTCGATGAGCAGTTCTTC. This translates into CASSGLRGQGQVDEQFF.